This T cell receptor (beta chain) was profiled in a study of CD8 T cells in ankylosing spondylitis. Trimming at V came to 4 bases and at J to 13 bases, leaving 9 bases not matched to a gene. The CDR3 has 13 amino acids. From germline, CDR1 is MNHEY and CDR2 SVGAGI. TCRdb re-called the 5' RACE reads through MiXCR, storing one row per CDR3 protein. The repertoire consists of just under 350,000 distinct CDR3 sequences, with approximately 15% occurring once and the leading ten covering roughly 0.99%. The table lists this clonotype with a few counts. The antigen remains undetermined. Findings of the study overall: Blood of patients with ankylosing spondylitis appeared to be characterized by a TCR beta motif of several highly homologous variants.

J is TRBJ2-2 and V is TRBV6-5; 7 nucleotides line up with TRBD1. Sample: blood, either unsorted or a sorted T cell fraction (not recorded which). The origin of this receptor is a male donor with ankylosing spondylitis or in good health (not recorded which). The CDR3 DNA reads as TGTGCCAGCAGTTCCTTGACAGGGAATGGGCTGTTTTTT. Translating gives CASSSLTGNGLFF.